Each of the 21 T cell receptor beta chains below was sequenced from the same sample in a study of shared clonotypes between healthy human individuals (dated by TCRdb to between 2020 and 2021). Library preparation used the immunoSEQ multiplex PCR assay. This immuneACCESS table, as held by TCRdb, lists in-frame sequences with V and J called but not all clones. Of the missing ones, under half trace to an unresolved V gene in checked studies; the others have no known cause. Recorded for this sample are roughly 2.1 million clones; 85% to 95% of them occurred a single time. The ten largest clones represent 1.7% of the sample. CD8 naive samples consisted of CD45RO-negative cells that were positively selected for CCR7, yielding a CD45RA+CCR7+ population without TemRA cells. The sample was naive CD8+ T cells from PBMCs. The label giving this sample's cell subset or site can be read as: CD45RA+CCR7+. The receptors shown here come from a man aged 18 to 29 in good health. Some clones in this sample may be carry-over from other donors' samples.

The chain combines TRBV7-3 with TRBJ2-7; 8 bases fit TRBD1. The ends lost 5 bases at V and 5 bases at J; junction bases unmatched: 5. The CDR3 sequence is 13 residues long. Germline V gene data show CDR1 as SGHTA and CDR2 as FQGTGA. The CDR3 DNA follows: TGTGCCAGCAGCCACGGACAGGGCCACGAGCAGTACTTC. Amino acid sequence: CASSHGQGHEQYF.

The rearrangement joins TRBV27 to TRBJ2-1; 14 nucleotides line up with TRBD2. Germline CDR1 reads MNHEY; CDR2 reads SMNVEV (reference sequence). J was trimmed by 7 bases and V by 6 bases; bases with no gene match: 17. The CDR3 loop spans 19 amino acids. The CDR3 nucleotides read TGTGCCAGCAGACCATGGAGTGTCGGGACTAGCGGGAGTTATAATGAGCAGTTCTTC. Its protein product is CASRPWSVGTSGSYNEQFF.

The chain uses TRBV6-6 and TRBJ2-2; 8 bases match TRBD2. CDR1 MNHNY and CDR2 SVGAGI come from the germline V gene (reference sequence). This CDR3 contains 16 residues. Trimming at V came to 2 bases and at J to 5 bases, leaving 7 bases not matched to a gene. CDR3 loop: CASSYLREGATGELFF. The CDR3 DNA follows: TGTGCCAGCAGTTACCTTCGGGAGGGCGCTACCGGGGAGCTGTTTTTT.

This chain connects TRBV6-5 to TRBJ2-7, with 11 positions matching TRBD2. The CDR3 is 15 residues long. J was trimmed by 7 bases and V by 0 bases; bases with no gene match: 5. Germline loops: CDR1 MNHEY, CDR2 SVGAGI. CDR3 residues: CASSYSLAGGREQYF. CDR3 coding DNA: TGTGCCAGCAGTTACTCGCTAGCGGGAGGTCGGGAGCAGTACTTC.

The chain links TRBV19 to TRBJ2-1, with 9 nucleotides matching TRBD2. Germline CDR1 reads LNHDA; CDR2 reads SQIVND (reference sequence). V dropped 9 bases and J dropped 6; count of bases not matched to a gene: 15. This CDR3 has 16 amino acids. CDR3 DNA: TGTGCCAGCGCGGGGGTAGCTAGCGGGAAATCCAATGAGCAGTTCTTC. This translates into CASAGVASGKSNEQFF.

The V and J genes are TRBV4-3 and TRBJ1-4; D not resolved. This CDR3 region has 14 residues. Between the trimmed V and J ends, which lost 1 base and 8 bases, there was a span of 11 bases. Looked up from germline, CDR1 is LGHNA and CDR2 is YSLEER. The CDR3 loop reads CASSQAAFGEKLFF. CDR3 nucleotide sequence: TGCGCCAGCAGCCAAGCTGCGTTTGGGGAAAAACTGTTTTTT.

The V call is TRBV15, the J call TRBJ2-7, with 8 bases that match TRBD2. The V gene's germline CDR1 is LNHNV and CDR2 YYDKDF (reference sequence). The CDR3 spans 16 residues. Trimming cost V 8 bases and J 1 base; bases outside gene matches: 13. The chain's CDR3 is CATSRSGGGRSYEQYF. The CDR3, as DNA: TGTGCCACCTCCAGGTCGGGAGGCGGGAGGTCCTACGAGCAGTACTTC. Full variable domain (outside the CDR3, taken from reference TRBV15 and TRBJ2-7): DAMVIQNPRYQVTQFGKPVTLSCSQTLNHNVMYWYQQKSSQAPKLLFHYYDKDFNNEADTPDNFQSRRPNTSFCFLDIRSPGLGDTAMYLCATSRSGGGRSYEQYFGPGTRLTVT.

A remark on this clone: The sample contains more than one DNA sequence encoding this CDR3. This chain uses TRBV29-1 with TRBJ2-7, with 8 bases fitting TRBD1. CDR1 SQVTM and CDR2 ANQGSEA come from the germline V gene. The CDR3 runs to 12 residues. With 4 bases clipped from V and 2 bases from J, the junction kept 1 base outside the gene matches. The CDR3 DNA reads TGCAGCGTTGGACAGGGGACCTACGAGCAGTACTTC. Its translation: CSVGQGTYEQYF.

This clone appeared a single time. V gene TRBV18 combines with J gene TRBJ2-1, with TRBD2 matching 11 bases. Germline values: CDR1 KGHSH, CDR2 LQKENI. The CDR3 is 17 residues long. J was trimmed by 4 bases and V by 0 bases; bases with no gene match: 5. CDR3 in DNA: TGTGCCAGCTCACCACCCACTAGCGGGAGTCCTTACAATGAGCAGTTCTTC. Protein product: CASSPPTSGSPYNEQFF.

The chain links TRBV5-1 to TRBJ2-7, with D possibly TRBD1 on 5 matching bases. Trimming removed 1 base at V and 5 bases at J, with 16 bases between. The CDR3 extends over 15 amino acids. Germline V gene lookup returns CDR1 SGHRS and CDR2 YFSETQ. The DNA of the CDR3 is TGCGCCAGCAGCTTGAATCTGGGGCAGGTCCACGAGCAGTACTTC. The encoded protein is CASSLNLGQVHEQYF.

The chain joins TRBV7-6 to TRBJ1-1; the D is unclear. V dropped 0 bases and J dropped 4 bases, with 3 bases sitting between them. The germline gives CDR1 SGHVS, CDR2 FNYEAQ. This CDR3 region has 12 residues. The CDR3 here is CASSLAGTEAFF. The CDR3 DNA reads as TGTGCCAGCAGCTTAGCCGGCACTGAAGCTTTCTTT.

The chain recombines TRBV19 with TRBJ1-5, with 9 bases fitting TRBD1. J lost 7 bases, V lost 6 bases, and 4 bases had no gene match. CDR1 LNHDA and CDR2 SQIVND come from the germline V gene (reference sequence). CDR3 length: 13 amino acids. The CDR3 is CASRGTGRQPQHF. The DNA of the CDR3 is TGTGCCAGTAGAGGGACAGGGCGCCAGCCCCAGCATTTT.

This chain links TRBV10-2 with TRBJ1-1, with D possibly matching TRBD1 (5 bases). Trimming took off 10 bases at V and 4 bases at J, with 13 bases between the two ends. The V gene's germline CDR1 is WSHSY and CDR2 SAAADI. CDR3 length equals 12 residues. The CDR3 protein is CATVWGTTEAFF. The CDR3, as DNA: TGCGCCACGGTATGGGGGACCACTGAAGCTTTCTTT.

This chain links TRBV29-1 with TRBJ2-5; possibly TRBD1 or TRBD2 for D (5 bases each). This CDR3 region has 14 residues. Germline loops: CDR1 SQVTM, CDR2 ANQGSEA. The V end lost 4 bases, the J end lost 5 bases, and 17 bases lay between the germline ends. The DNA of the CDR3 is TGCAGCGTTGGAGGGACGTACCTGGCGGAGACCCAGTACTTC. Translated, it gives CSVGGTYLAETQYF.

The CDR3 region is CASGQGFDEQYF. Here the CDR3 DNA reads TGTGCCAGCGGACAGGGTTTCGACGAGCAGTACTTC. The chain combines TRBV2 with TRBJ2-7; TRBD1 matches 8 bases. CDR1 and CDR2 from the germline V gene are SNHLY and FYNNEI. Trimming removed 8 bases from V and 5 bases from J; junction bases left unmatched: 5. This CDR3 region has 12 residues.

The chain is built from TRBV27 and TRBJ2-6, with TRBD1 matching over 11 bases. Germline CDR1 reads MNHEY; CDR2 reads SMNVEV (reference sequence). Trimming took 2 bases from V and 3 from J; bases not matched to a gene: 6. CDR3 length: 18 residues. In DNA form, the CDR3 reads TGTGCCAGCAGTTTAGTGGGACAGGGGGTTGTTGGGGCCAACGTCCTGACTTTC. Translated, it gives CASSLVGQGVVGANVLTF.

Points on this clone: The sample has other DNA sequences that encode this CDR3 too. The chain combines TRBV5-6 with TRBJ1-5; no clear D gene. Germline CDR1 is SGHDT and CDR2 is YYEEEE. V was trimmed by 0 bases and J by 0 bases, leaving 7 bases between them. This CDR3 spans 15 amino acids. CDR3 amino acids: CASSLGGDSNQPQHF. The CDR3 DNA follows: TGTGCCAGCAGCTTGGGGGGAGATAGCAATCAGCCCCAGCATTTT.

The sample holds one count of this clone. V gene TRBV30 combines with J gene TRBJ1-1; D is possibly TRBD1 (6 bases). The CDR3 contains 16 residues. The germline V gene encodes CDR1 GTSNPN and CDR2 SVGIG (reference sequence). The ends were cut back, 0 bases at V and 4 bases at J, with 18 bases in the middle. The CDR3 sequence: CAWSVQTGASGTEAFF. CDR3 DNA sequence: TGTGCCTGGAGTGTACAGACAGGAGCCTCAGGCACTGAAGCTTTCTTT.

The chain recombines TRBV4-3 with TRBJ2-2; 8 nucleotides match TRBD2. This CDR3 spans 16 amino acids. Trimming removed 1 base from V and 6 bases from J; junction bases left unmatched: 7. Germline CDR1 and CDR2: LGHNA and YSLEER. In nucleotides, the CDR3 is TGCGCCAGCAGCCAAGTATTAGCGGGATTGGCCGGGGAGCTGTTTTTT. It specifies CASSQVLAGLAGELFF.

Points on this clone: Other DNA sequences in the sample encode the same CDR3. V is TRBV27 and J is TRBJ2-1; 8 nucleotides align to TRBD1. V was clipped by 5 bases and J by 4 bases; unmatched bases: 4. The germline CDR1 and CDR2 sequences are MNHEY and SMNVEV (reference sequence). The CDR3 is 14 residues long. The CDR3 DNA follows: TGTGCCAGCAGTCTGGGGACAGGATACAATGAGCAGTTCTTC. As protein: CASSLGTGYNEQFF.

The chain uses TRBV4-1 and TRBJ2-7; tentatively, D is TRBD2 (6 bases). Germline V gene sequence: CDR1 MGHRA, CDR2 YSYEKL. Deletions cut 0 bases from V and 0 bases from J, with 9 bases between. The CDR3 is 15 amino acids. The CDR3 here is CASSQDGGTSYEQYF. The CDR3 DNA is TGCGCCAGCAGCCAAGATGGAGGGACCTCCTACGAGCAGTACTTC.